The present T cell receptor beta chain was sequenced within a study of immune evolution from preneoplasia to lung adenocarcinoma (dated by TCRdb to about 2021). Study-wide context: HLA loss of heterozygosity was seen in around 7.3%, 15% and 36% of AIS, MIA and ADC lesions, and in no AAH lesions. The study combined immune gene expression, TCR sequencing and multiplex immunofluorescence to profile immune contexture across lung adenocarcinoma precursors and invasive adenocarcinoma. Resected precursor lesions (AAH, AIS, MIA) and invasive adenocarcinomas were compared with paired morphologically normal lung tissue. The sample size depended on which specimens were available, not on a prior power calculation. The immune data were combined with whole exome sequencing and methylation data from the same cohort of nodules. A total of about 53 patients with pulmonary nodules who underwent surgical resection were included in the overall cohort. The TCR sequencing data were obtained from 51 patients. According to the study, about 100 samples were used for TCR sequencing. Class I HLA alleles were inferred from exome data with POLYSOLVER, and allele-specific HLA loss was detected with LOHHLA. Findings and caveats that apply to the study as a whole: Because every patient came from Japan and China, how well the results apply to Western populations was uncertain. Normal lung showed the highest clonality, whereas later-stage lesions appeared to have higher T cell density and diversity but lower clonality. T cell clonality was highest in KRAS-mutant nodules compared with EGFR-mutant or double wild-type lesions. Normal lung had the highest top T cell clone frequencies, which appeared to decline progressively from AAH through AIS, MIA and invasive adenocarcinoma. Findings were based on association rather than direct causation; larger cohorts with long-term follow-up and longitudinal biopsies were deemed needed.

V loses 2 bases, J loses 0 bases, and the germline ends lie 16 bases apart. Including cysteine and phenylalanine, the CDR3 has 17 amino acids. Only the CDR3 DNA is retained, 51 bases long and in frame from the first base. Via the germline V gene, CDR1 is MGHRA and CDR2 YSYEKL. The patients had resection in Japan or China between about 2013 and 2018. Two lung cancer pathologists independently reviewed H&E slides to confirm the histologic diagnosis of every case. Macro-dissection after pathologic assessment enriched premalignant or tumor cells for nucleic acid extraction. FFPE tissue was used for DNA isolation with the AllPrep DNA/RNA FFPE Kit. TCR beta CDR3 regions were sequenced from DNA using the immunoSEQ hsTCRbeta Kit. For the original study's pipeline: TCR sequencing data were analysed with the ImmunoSEQ Analyzer. T cell clonality was defined as 1 minus Pielou's evenness, calculated on productive rearrangements. T cell diversity was measured with the inverse Simpson index on productive templates. T cell density was TCR beta template counts normalized to usable DNA, estimated by amplifying and sequencing housekeeping genes. Two-sided Kruskal-Wallis tests were used to compare TCR metrics across histologic stages. Imported from immuneACCESS, the table was reduced by TCRdb to in-frame sequences with V and J called. These copies leave out some clones; in studies compared against another copy, an unresolved V gene accounts for under half, and the cause of the remainder is not known. D and trimming were read from the DNA, whereas the V and J calls and clone size are those reported in that table. For this sample the table gives 9,800 or so clones, of which roughly 79% were detected only once. The ten largest clones represent roughly 13% of the sample.

This clone appeared a few times. Its antigen remains unidentified. Base qualities are not provided; no much larger clone lies one nucleotide away. The sample comprised FFPE lung adenocarcinoma in situ tissue. What this sample's cell subset or site label stands for: preinvasive adenocarcinoma in situ (AIS). Recombination linked TRBV4-1 to TRBJ2-5; the D region possibly corresponds to TRBD2 (5 bases align). The clonotype originates from an older person with lung adenocarcinoma. The CDR3 loop reads CASSQIGAELYQETQYF. At the DNA level, the sequence is TGCGCCAGCAGCCAAATCGGAGCGGAGTTGTACCAAGAGACCCAGTACTTC.